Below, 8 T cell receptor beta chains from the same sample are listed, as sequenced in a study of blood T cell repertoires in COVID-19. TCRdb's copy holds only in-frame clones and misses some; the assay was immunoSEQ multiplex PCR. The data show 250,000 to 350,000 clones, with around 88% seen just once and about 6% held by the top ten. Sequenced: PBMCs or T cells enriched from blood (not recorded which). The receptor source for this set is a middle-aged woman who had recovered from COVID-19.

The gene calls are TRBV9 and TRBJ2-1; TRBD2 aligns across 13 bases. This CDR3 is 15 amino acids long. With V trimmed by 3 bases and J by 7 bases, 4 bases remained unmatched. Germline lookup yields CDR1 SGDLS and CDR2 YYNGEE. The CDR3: CASSAGTSGINEQFF. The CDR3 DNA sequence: TGTGCCAGCAGCGCCGGGACTAGCGGGATAAATGAGCAGTTCTTC.

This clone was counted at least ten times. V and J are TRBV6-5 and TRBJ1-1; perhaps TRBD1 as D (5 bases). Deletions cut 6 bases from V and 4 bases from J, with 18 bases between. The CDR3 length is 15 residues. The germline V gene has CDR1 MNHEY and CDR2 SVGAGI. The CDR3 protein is CASRVTLGRGTEAFF. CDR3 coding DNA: TGTGCCAGCAGGGTAACGCTAGGGAGGGGCACTGAAGCTTTCTTT.

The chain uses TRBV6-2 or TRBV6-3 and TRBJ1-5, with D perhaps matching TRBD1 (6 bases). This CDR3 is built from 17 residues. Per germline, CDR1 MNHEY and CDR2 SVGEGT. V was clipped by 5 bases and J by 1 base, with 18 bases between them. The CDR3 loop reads CASSVSQGRRSNQPQHF. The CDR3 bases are TGTGCCAGCAGTGTATCTCAGGGGAGAAGGAGCAATCAGCCCCAGCATTTT.

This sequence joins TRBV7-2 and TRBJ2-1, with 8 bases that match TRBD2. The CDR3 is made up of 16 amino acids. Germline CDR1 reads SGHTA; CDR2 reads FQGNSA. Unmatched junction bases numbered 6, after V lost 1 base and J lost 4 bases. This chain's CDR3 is CASSLGSSGHYNEQFF. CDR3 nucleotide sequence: TGTGCCAGCAGCTTAGGTTCTAGCGGGCATTACAATGAGCAGTTCTTC.

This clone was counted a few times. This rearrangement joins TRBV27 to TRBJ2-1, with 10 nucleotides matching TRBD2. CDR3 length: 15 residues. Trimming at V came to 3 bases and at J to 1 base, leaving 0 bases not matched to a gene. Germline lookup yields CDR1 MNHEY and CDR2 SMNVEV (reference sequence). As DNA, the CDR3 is TGTGCCAGCAGTTTTAGCGGGAGGTCCTACAATGAGCAGTTCTTC. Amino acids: CASSFSGRSYNEQFF.

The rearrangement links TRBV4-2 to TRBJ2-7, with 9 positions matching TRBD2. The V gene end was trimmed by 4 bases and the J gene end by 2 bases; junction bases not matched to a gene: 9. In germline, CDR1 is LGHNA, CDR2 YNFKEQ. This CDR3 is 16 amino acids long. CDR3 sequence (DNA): TGTGCCAGCAGCCCAAGCCAAGCGGGAGGTCCCTACGAGCAGTACTTC. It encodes CASSPSQAGGPYEQYF.

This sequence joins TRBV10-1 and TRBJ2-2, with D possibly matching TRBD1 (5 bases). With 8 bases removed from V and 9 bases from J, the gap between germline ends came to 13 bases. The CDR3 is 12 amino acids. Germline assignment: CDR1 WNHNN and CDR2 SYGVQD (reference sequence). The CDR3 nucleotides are TGCGCCAGCCAGGGCCCCTCGAGGGAGCTGTTTTTT. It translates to CASQGPSRELFF.

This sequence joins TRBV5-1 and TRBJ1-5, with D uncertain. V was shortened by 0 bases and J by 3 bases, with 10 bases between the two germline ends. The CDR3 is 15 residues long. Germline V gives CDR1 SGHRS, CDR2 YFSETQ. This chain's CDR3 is CASSLEGSDNQPQHF. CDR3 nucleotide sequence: TGCGCCAGCAGCTTGGAAGGAAGCGACAATCAGCCCCAGCATTTT.